These 3 T cell receptor beta chains were all obtained from the same sample, sequenced in a study of T-cell reconstitution after alpha-beta-depleted transplantation in children. Unique molecular identifiers tagged the TCRbeta library. TCRdb re-analysed the PCR reads in MiXCR, keeping a single row per CDR3 protein. The sample includes 250,000 to 400,000 distinct CDR3 sequences, 23% seen only once; the top ten take approximately 11%. This specimen consisted of PBMCs, mostly from graft donor cells, obtained 180 days after TCRalphabeta/CD19-depleted stem cell transplant. Source of these receptors: a male patient aged 10 to 17 who had a stem cell transplant for acute lymphoblastic leukemia, so the T cells may come from the graft donor.

V and J are TRBV5-1 and TRBJ2-7; TRBD2 aligns across 7 bases. V trimming: 0 bases; J trimming: 2 bases; junction bases outside the gene matches: 8. Germline values: CDR1 SGHRS, CDR2 YFSETQ. The CDR3 contains 16 residues. This chain's CDR3 is CASSLGAGLEAYEQYF. DNA for the CDR3: TGCGCCAGCAGCTTGGGGGCCGGACTAGAAGCCTACGAGCAGTACTTC.

There are a few counts of this clonotype. The V and J genes are TRBV12-3 or TRBV12-4 and TRBJ2-3, with 7 bases identical to TRBD2. The ends lost 6 bases at V and 4 bases at J; junction bases unmatched: 7. The CDR3 consists of 14 residues. The CDR3 DNA follows: TGTGCCAGCAGCCGGAGCGGGGAAGCAGATACGCAGTATTTT. Translating it yields CASSRSGEADTQYF.

This clonotype was seen a handful of times. The CDR3 DNA is TGTGCCACCAGTGATTCGGGACTAGCGTCCTACAATGAGCAGTTCTTC. It specifies CATSDSGLASYNEQFF. J is TRBJ2-1 and V is TRBV24-1; 10 bases line up with TRBD2. CDR1 and CDR2 from the germline V gene are KGHDR and SFDVKD. Unmatched junction bases numbered 1, after V lost 2 bases and J lost 1 base. CDR3 size: 16 residues.